Listed below are T cell receptor beta chains from one sample, sequenced in a study of glioma-infiltrating T cells after dendritic cell vaccination. Here immunoSEQ multiplex PCR was the method, and the copy in TCRdb shows in-frame clones only, minus some. This sample carries about 64,000 clones, about 89% of them seen once, and the ten largest clones take around 10%. The sequencing here drew on blood, taken after dendritic cell vaccination. The receptors were gathered from a human donor with glioblastoma. Each CDR3 is given with its conserved first and last residue. Fields, in order: CDR3 DNA, CDR3 protein, J gene, D gene, clone size, V gene. D genes are given only for firm matches. The size of a clone is reported for some rows only, either as once, few or many, or as a class for expanded clones.

CDR3 DNA: TGTGCCAGCAGTCCGGGACTAGCCAAAAACATTCAGTACTTC; CDR3 protein: CASSPGLAKNIQYF; J gene: TRBJ2-4; D gene: NA; clone size: NA; V gene: TRBV7-2
CDR3 DNA: TGTGCCAGCAGCTCGAGTAGCGTCCTCTCTGGGGCCAACGTCCTGACTTTC; CDR3 protein: CASSSSSVLSGANVLTF; J gene: TRBJ2-6; D gene: NA; clone size: NA; V gene: TRBV7-2
CDR3 DNA: TGTGCCAGCAGCTTATGGAAGGCACCAGGCGGGGCCGCAGTGTACGAGCAGTACTTC; CDR3 protein: CASSLWKAPGGAAVYEQYF; J gene: TRBJ2-7; D gene: NA; clone size: NA; V gene: TRBV7-9
CDR3 DNA: TGTGCCAGCAGCGCGCCCTCCCCAGGGTTCCCCGGGGAGCTGTTTTTT; CDR3 protein: CASSAPSPGFPGELFF; J gene: TRBJ2-2; D gene: NA; clone size: NA; V gene: TRBV11-3
CDR3 DNA: TGTGCCAGTAGTGATACTCTTGGGAGTCAGCCCCAGCATTTT; CDR3 protein: CASSDTLGSQPQHF; J gene: TRBJ1-5; D gene: NA; clone size: NA; V gene: TRBV19
CDR3 DNA: TGCGCCAGCAGCCAGAACCAGGGTTCAGGGGCCAACGTCCTGACTTTC; CDR3 protein: CASSQNQGSGANVLTF; J gene: TRBJ2-6; D gene: NA; clone size: once; V gene: TRBV4-3
CDR3 DNA: TGTGCCAGCAGTGTCGGCACCTCTAGCTATGGCTACACCTTC; CDR3 protein: CASSVGTSSYGYTF; J gene: TRBJ1-2; D gene: NA; clone size: NA; V gene: TRBV25-1
CDR3 DNA: TGTGCCAGCAGCCGAGGGGGCGTCAACTATGGCTACACCTTC; CDR3 protein: CASSRGGVNYGYTF; J gene: TRBJ1-2; D gene: TRBD1; clone size: NA; V gene: TRBV25-1
CDR3 DNA: TGTGCCAGCAGCCCCACCGACAGGCCGGTGGGTGAGCAGTACTTC; CDR3 protein: CASSPTDRPVGEQYF; J gene: TRBJ2-7; D gene: NA; clone size: few; V gene: TRBV4-2
CDR3 DNA: TGTGCCAGTCGCGGGACAGTTACTTTATTGAACACTGAAGCTTTCTTT; CDR3 protein: CASRGTVTLLNTEAFF; J gene: TRBJ1-1; D gene: TRBD1; clone size: NA; V gene: TRBV19
CDR3 DNA: TGTGCCAGCTCACCCCCCGGGAGTAGCGCCGAGCAGTACTTC; CDR3 protein: CASSPPGSSAEQYF; J gene: TRBJ2-7; D gene: NA; clone size: NA; V gene: TRBV18
CDR3 DNA: TGTGCCAGCAGCCAACCGGTCCGGAGCGGAGACTACAATGAGCAGTTCTTC; CDR3 protein: CASSQPVRSGDYNEQFF; J gene: TRBJ2-1; D gene: NA; clone size: NA; V gene: TRBV4-2
CDR3 DNA: TGCAGCGGAACATATGGGGGGGGCTCGAATGGCTACACCTTC; CDR3 protein: CSGTYGGGSNGYTF; J gene: TRBJ1-2; D gene: NA; clone size: NA; V gene: TRBV29-1
CDR3 DNA: TGTGCCAGCAGCCCGGGGACAGCGCCGAATGAAAAACTGTTTTTT; CDR3 protein: CASSPGTAPNEKLFF; J gene: TRBJ1-4; D gene: TRBD1; clone size: NA; V gene: TRBV7-2
CDR3 DNA: TGCGCCAGCAGCCAGGAGGGGTGGCAGTCAAATGGCTACACCTTC; CDR3 protein: CASSQEGWQSNGYTF; J gene: TRBJ1-2; D gene: NA; clone size: NA; V gene: TRBV4-3
CDR3 DNA: TGCGCCAGCAGCCAAGATAGGGGTGGCGCCTACACCTTC; CDR3 protein: CASSQDRGGAYTF; J gene: TRBJ1-2; D gene: NA; clone size: NA; V gene: TRBV4-3
CDR3 DNA: TGTGCCAGCAGCTCGGAGGGCGGCCACTATGGCTACACCTTC; CDR3 protein: CASSSEGGHYGYTF; J gene: TRBJ1-2; D gene: NA; clone size: NA; V gene: TRBV11-2
CDR3 DNA: TGTGCCAGCAGCCCCTCAGGGCAGGCCATCACTGAAGCTTTCTTT; CDR3 protein: CASSPSGQAITEAFF; J gene: TRBJ1-1; D gene: NA; clone size: NA; V gene: TRBV9
CDR3 DNA: TGTGCCAGCAGTTTCAGGGGGGCTGGAAACACCATATATTTT; CDR3 protein: CASSFRGAGNTIYF; J gene: TRBJ1-3; D gene: TRBD1; clone size: NA; V gene: TRBV27
CDR3 DNA: TGCGCCAGCAGTGTCGAGACAGTAAACACTGAAGCTTTCTTT; CDR3 protein: CASSVETVNTEAFF; J gene: TRBJ1-1; D gene: NA; clone size: NA; V gene: TRBV10-2
CDR3 DNA: TGTGCCTGGACCCGGACTAGCGGGGTCGTGGATACGCAGTATTTT; CDR3 protein: CAWTRTSGVVDTQYF; J gene: TRBJ2-3; D gene: TRBD2; clone size: NA; V gene: TRBV30
CDR3 DNA: TGCGCCAGCAGACCGACTAGCGGGAGTCCAGATACGCAGTATTTT; CDR3 protein: CASRPTSGSPDTQYF; J gene: TRBJ2-3; D gene: TRBD2; clone size: NA; V gene: TRBV5-1
CDR3 DNA: TGTGCCAGCAGTATGGCTGGCTCCAACACCGGGGAGCTGTTTTTT; CDR3 protein: CASSMAGSNTGELFF; J gene: TRBJ2-2; D gene: NA; clone size: NA; V gene: TRBV19
CDR3 DNA: TGTGCCAGCAGCTTAGGACTATGGGCTTTCTTT; CDR3 protein: CASSLGLWAFF; J gene: TRBJ1-1; D gene: NA; clone size: NA; V gene: TRBV7-2
CDR3 DNA: TGCGCCTGCAGCGGGAGAAGAACCGGGGAGCTGTTTTTT; CDR3 protein: CACSGRRTGELFF; J gene: TRBJ2-2; D gene: TRBD2; clone size: NA; V gene: TRBV10-1